A selection of T cell receptor beta chains follows, all from one sample in a study of CD8+ T cells in alopecia areata. TCRdb keeps only in-frame clones here, not all; method: immunoSEQ multiplex PCR. Of about 99,000 clones in the sample, 80% to 90% were seen once. The sample in question was CD8+ T cells sorted from blood, obtained at roughly week 30, from a patient treated with tofacitinib. All receptors come from a human donor with alopecia areata. CDR3s include the opening cysteine and the closing phenylalanine or tryptophan. A D gene is named only where the DNA matches it firmly. Part of the rows lack a size; the others show once, few, many or a class for expanded clones.

NA	NA	TRBV30	TRBJ1-4	TGTGCCTGGAGTGTACCAGGGACAATTTATGAAAAACTGTTTTTT	CAWSVPGTIYEKLFF
NA	NA	TRBV2	TRBJ2-1	TGTGCCAGCAAGGGGGCGGCGGGATCATCCTACAATGAGCAGTTCTTC	CASKGAAGSSYNEQFF
NA	NA	TRBV7-7	TRBJ2-1	TGTGCCAGCAGCTTACGGGCGGGTTCCAGCTCCTACAATGAGCAGTTCTTC	CASSLRAGSSSYNEQFF
NA	NA	TRBV4-1	TRBJ2-7	TGCGCCAGCAGCCAAGAGAGACAGTTTTCCTACGAGCAGTACTTC	CASSQERQFSYEQYF
NA	few	TRBV21-1	TRBJ2-7	TGTGCCAGCAGCAAAAGGCGGGGGGGCGCCGTCTCCTACGAGCAGTACTTC	CASSKRRGGAVSYEQYF
TRBD2	NA	TRBV5-4	TRBJ2-7	TGTGCCAGCAGCTTCGGGACTAGAGGCTTCTACGAGCAGTACTTC	CASSFGTRGFYEQYF
NA	NA	TRBV9	TRBJ2-1	TGTGCCAGCAGCGGGGGCCGGGCATATGAGCAGTTCTTC	CASSGGRAYEQFF
TRBD2	few	TRBV6-5	TRBJ2-7	TGTGCCAGCAGTTCGTTTAGCGGGAACGAGCAGTACTTC	CASSSFSGNEQYF
NA	NA	TRBV5-5	TRBJ1-5	TGTGCCAGCAGCTTGAATAGCAATCAGCCCCAGCATTTT	CASSLNSNQPQHF
TRBD1	NA	TRBV27	TRBJ2-3	TGTGCCAGCAGTGACAGGGGCACAGATACGCAGTATTTT	CASSDRGTDTQYF
TRBD2	once	TRBV27	TRBJ2-3	TGTGCCAGCAGTTTAGAGCTAGCGGACACAGATACGCAGTATTTT	CASSLELADTDTQYF
NA	NA	TRBV6-1	TRBJ1-1	TGTGCCAGCAGTGAAGCGGGATGGGAACCGATGAACACTGAAGCTTTCTTT	CASSEAGWEPMNTEAFF
NA	NA	TRBV29-1	TRBJ2-1	TGCAGCGTGCCTAGGGGGAGCTCCTACAATGAGCAGTTCTTC	CSVPRGSSYNEQFF
TRBD1	once	TRBV19	TRBJ2-4	TGTGCCAGTAGTACAAACCGGGACAGCCAAAACATTCAGTACTTC	CASSTNRDSQNIQYF
NA	NA	TRBV5-1	TRBJ2-3	TGCGCCAGCAGCTTGGCCCAGGGGCGTACAGATACGCAGTATTTT	CASSLAQGRTDTQYF
NA	NA	TRBV9	TRBJ2-7	TGTGCCAGCAGCCCCGGGACCTCCCCGTACGAGCAGTACTTC	CASSPGTSPYEQYF
NA	NA	TRBV6-6	TRBJ2-7	TGTGCCAGCAGTTACTCGACAGCGGACCCCTACGAGCAGTACTTC	CASSYSTADPYEQYF
NA	NA	TRBV7-9	TRBJ2-7	TGTGCCAGCTGCTTCGCGGACTCCTACGAGCAGTACTTC	CASCFADSYEQYF
NA	NA	TRBV29-1	TRBJ2-2	TGCAGCGTTGAACTGACAGCGTCGAACACCGGGGAGCTGTTTTTT	CSVELTASNTGELFF
NA	NA	TRBV2	TRBJ1-1	TGTGCCAGCCCCATGAACACTGAAGCTTTCTTT	CASPMNTEAFF
NA	once	TRBV27	TRBJ1-1	TGTGCCAGCAGTTTATCCCGGGGGGGCTTCACTGAAGCTTTCTTT	CASSLSRGGFTEAFF
TRBD1	NA	TRBV29-1	TRBJ2-2	TGCAGCGCCGAAGCAGGGACAGGGAATCCCGGGGAGCTGTTTTTT	CSAEAGTGNPGELFF
TRBD1	NA	TRBV10-3	TRBJ2-7	TGTGCCACCCACGGGGACAGGGCCTACGAGCAGTACTTC	CATHGDRAYEQYF
TRBD1	once	TRBV27	TRBJ1-6	TGTGCCAGCAGTTTAGAAGGACAGGGGTCCTATAATTCACCCCTCCACTTT	CASSLEGQGSYNSPLHF
NA	NA	TRBV2	TRBJ2-7	TGTGCCAGCAATATCAAGGGAAAAAGGTCCTACGAGCAGTACTTC	CASNIKGKRSYEQYF
NA	NA	TRBV27	TRBJ2-7	TGTGCCAGCAGTTTTGAGGGGAATACCTACGAGCAGTACTTC	CASSFEGNTYEQYF
NA	once	TRBV2	TRBJ2-7	TGTGCCAGCGTGGGCTCCTACGAGCAGTACTTC	CASVGSYEQYF
TRBD1	NA	TRBV29-1	TRBJ2-7	TGCAGCGTTGAAGAAGACAGGGGGAAGTCCTACGAGCAGTACTTC	CSVEEDRGKSYEQYF
TRBD1	NA	TRBV7-9	TRBJ2-1	TGTGCCAGCAGCCCAGACAGGGGGCTCTATGAGCAGTTCTTC	CASSPDRGLYEQFF
NA	NA	TRBV30	TRBJ2-2	TGTGCCTGGAGTTACACCGGGGAGCTGTTTTTT	CAWSYTGELFF
TRBD1	NA	TRBV9	TRBJ2-3	TGTGCCAGCAGCAACGGGACAGGGCTAAGCACAGATACGCAGTATTTT	CASSNGTGLSTDTQYF
TRBD1	NA	TRBV29-1	TRBJ2-3	TGCAGCGTCGAAGGGACAGGGGCCGCAGATACGCAGTATTTT	CSVEGTGAADTQYF
NA	NA	TRBV27	TRBJ2-7	TGTGCCAGCAGTTTAAGTTACCAGGGCCTGTTCAACGAGCAGTACTTC	CASSLSYQGLFNEQYF
NA	NA	TRBV27	TRBJ2-1	TGTGCCAGCAGTGAGGTGGCCGGGACTCTGTACAATGAGCAGTTCTTC	CASSEVAGTLYNEQFF
NA	NA	TRBV10-3	TRBJ1-2	TGTGCCATCAGTGAGGCGTATGGCTACACCTTC	CAISEAYGYTF
TRBD1	NA	TRBV7-9	TRBJ2-3	TGTGCCAGCAGCTACGGGACAGGGGCCACAGATACGCAGTATTTT	CASSYGTGATDTQYF
NA	NA	TRBV13	TRBJ2-7	TGTGCCAGCAGCTTAGGCCTGGGAAGTATCTACGAGCAGTACTTC	CASSLGLGSIYEQYF